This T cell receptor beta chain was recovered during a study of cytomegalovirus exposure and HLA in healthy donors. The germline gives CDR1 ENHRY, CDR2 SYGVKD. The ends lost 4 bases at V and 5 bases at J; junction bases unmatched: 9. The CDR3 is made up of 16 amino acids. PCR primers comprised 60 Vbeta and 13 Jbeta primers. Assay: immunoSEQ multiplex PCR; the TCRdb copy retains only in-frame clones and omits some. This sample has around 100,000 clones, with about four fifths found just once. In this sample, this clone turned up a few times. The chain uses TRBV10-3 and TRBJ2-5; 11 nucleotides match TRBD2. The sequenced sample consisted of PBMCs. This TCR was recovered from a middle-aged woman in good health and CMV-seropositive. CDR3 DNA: TGTGCCATCAGTGCGGGGTTAGCGGGAGGGCAGGAGACCCAGTACTTC. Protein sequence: CAISAGLAGGQETQYF.